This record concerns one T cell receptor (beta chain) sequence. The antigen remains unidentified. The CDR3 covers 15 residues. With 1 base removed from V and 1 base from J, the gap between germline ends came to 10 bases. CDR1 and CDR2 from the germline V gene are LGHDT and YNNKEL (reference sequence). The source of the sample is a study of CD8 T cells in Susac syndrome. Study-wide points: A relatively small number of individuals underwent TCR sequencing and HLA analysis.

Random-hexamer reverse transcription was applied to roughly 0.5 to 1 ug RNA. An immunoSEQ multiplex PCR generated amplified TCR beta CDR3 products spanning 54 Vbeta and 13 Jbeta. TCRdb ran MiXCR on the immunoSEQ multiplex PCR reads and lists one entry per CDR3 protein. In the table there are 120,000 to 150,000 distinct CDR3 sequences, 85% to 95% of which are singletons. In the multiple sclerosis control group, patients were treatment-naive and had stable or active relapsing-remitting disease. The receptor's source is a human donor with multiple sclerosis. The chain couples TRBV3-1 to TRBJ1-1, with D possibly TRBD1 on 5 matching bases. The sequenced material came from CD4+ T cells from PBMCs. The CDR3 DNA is TGTGCCAGCAGCCAAGTTACGGGACCGAACACTGAAGCTTTCTTT. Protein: CASSQVTGPNTEAFF.